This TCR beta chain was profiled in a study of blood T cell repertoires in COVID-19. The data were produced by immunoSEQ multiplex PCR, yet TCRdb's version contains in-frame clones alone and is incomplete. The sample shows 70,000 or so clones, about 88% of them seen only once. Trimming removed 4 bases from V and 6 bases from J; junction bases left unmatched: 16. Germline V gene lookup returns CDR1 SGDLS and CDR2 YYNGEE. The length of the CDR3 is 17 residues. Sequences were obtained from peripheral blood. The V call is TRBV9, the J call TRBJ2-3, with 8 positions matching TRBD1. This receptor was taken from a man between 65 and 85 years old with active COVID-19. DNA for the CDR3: TGTGCCAGCAGCCCCCCACTCGACAGGGGAGGACGTGATACGCAGTATTTT. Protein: CASSPPLDRGGRDTQYF.